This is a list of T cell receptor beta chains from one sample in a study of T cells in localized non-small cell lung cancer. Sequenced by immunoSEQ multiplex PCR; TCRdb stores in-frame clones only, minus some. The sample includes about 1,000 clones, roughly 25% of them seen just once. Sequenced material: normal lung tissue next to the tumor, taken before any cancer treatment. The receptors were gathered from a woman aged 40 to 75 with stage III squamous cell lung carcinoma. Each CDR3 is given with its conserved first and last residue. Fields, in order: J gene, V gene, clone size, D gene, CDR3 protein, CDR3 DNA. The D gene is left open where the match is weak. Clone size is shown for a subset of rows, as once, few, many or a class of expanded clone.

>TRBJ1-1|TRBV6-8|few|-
CASGRTSDGTEAFF
TGTGCCAGCGGCCGGACTTCAGACGGCACTGAAGCTTTCTTT
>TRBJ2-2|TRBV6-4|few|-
CASGYRGPRDGELFF
TGTGCCAGCGGGTACCGGGGGCCTCGTGACGGGGAGCTGTTTTTT
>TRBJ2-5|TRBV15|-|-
CATSTEFGGSVKETQYF
TGTGCCACCAGCACCGAATTCGGGGGATCAGTTAAAGAGACCCAGTACTTC
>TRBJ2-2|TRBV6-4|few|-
CASSVGGELFF
TGTGCCAGCTCCGTCGGCGGGGAGCTGTTTTTT
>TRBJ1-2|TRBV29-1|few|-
CSYGGENRYTF
TGCAGCTACGGGGGGGAGAACCGCTACACCTTC
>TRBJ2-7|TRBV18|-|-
CASKEGMAYEQYF
TGTGCCAGCAAGGAGGGGATGGCCTACGAGCAGTACTTC
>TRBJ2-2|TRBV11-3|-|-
CASRSSRQSTGELFF
TGTGCCAGCAGATCGTCGAGACAGTCCACCGGGGAGCTGTTTTTT
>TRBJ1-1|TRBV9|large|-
CASSVGGGFTEAFF
TGTGCCAGCAGCGTTGGTGGGGGGTTCACTGAAGCTTTCTTT
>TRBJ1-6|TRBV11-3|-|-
CASSPLDRQNSPLHF
TGTGCCAGCAGCCCCCTGGACAGACAAAATTCACCCCTCCACTTT
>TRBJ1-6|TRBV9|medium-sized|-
CASSLFQTAENSPLHF
TGTGCCAGCAGTCTTTTCCAGACAGCAGAGAATTCACCCCTCCACTTT
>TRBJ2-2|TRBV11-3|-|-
CASSLTGLNTGELFF
TGTGCCAGCAGCTTAACAGGATTGAACACCGGGGAGCTGTTTTTT
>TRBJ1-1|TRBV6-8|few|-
CASSYLPLEAFF
TGTGCCAGCAGTTACTTGCCTCTTGAGGCTTTCTTT
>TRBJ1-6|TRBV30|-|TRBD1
CAWSSGTGRNSPLHF
TGTGCCTGGAGCTCTGGGACAGGGCGTAATTCACCCCTCCACTTT
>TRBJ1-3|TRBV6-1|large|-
CASSEVRGNTIYF
TGTGCCAGCAGTGAAGTTCGAGGAAACACCATATATTTT
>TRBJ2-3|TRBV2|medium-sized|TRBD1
CASSFRDRGTDTQYF
TGTGCCAGCAGCTTCCGGGACAGGGGCACAGATACGCAGTATTTT
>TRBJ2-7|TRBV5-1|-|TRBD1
CASSPGQGAREQYF
TGCGCCAGCAGCCCCGGACAGGGGGCTAGGGAGCAGTACTTC
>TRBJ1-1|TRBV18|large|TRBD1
CASSPGQGITEAFF
TGTGCCAGCTCACCGGGACAGGGGATCACTGAAGCTTTCTTT
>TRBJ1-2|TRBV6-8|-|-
CASSYATGGLNYGYTF
TGTGCCAGCAGTTACGCGACGGGGGGCCTTAACTATGGCTACACCTTC
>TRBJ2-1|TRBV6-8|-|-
CASSYGKVYDEQFF
TGTGCCAGCAGTTACGGAAAGGTGTACGATGAGCAGTTCTTC
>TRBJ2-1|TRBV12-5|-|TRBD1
CASGPGTGVLNEQFF
TGTGCTAGTGGTCCCGGGACAGGGGTTTTAAATGAGCAGTTCTTC
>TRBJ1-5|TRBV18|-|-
CASSPVGYGLNQPQHF
TGTGCCAGCTCCCCTGTGGGGTACGGTCTAAATCAGCCCCAGCATTTT
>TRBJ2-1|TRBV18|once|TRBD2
CASSRTTSGTTYNEQFF
TGTGCCAGCTCACGTACTACGAGCGGGACTACCTACAATGAGCAGTTCTTC
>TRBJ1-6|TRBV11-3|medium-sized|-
CASSLGQTYNSPLHF
TGTGCCAGCAGCTTAGGGCAGACCTATAATTCACCCCTCCACTTT
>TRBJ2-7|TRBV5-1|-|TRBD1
CASSLGPGTGKYEQYF
TGCGCCAGCAGCTTGGGGCCCGGGACAGGGAAGTACGAGCAGTACTTC
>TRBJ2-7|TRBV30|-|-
CAWSALKRDGSYEQYF
TGTGCCTGGAGTGCACTAAAACGGGACGGATCCTACGAGCAGTACTTC
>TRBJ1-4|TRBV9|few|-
CASIQDFVAEKLFF
TGTGCCAGCATTCAGGACTTTGTTGCCGAAAAACTGTTTTTT
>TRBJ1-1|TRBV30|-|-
CAWSVLGTMNTEAFF
TGTGCCTGGAGTGTTCTGGGAACTATGAACACTGAAGCTTTCTTT
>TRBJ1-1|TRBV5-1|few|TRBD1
CASSLVHRGANTEAFF
TGCGCCAGCAGCTTGGTTCACAGGGGGGCGAACACTGAAGCTTTCTTT
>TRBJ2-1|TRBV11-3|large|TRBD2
CASSLSGAGGPNEQFF
TGTGCCAGCAGCTTATCGGGAGCGGGGGGGCCGAATGAGCAGTTCTTC